This T cell receptor beta chain is drawn from a study of OX40 agonist ivuxolimab in advanced cancers. Study details: Patients took ivuxolimab, an agonistic anti-OX40 (CD134) antibody.

Trimming left V 10 bases short and J 6 bases short, with 19 bases between. Germline V lookup: CDR1 LNHDA, CDR2 SQIVND (reference sequence). The CDR3 covers 14 residues. Libraries were prepared by immunoSEQ multiplex PCR; TCRdb keeps only in-frame clonotypes and omits some of them. There are 70,000 to 85,000 clones in the sample; approximately 90% occur only once, and 0.55% to 0.7% lies in the top ten. This sequence originates from an adult with an advanced solid tumor such as melanoma, head and neck, liver or kidney cancer. Material: CD4+ or CD8+ T cells sorted from blood, obtained in a trial of the OX40 agonist ivuxolimab. The gene calls are TRBV19 and TRBJ2-1; D could derive from TRBD1 or TRBD2 (5 bases each). CDR3 in DNA: TGTGCCACGTCCGGGACGCTGGTAGTCAATGAGCAGTTCTTC. Translating gives CATSGTLVVNEQFF.